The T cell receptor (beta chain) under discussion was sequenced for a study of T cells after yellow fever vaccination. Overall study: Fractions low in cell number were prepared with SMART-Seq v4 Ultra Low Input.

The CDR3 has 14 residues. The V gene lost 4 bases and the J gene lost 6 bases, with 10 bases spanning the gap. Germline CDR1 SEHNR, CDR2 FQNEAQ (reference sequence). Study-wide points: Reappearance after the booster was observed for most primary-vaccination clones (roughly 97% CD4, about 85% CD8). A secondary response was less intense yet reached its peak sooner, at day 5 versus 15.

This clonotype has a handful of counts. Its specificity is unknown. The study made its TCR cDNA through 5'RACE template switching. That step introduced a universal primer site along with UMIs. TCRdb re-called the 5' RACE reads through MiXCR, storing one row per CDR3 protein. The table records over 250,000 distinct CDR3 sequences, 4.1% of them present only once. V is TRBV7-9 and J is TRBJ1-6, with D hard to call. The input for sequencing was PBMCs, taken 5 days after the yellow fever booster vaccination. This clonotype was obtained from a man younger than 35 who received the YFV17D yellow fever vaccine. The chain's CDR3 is CASSSPPLNSPLHF. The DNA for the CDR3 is TGTGCCAGCAGCTCCCCCCCCCTTAATTCACCCCTCCACTTT.